This TCR beta chain originates from a study of blood T cell repertoires in COVID-19. The overall study: Samples taken during acute and convalescent COVID-19 were collected in the United States, Italy and Spain.

Using immunoSEQ multiplex PCR, the repertoire was profiled, and TCRdb retains in-frame clones only, with some absent. The table has about 140,000 clones, more than 75% seen once. This CDR3 spans 14 amino acids. V was shortened by 3 bases and J by 5 bases, with 10 bases between the two germline ends. Germline assignment: CDR1 MGHDK and CDR2 SYGVNS. The chain employs TRBV25-1 and TRBJ1-4; possible D gene TRBD1, 5 bases. The sequence was obtained from a woman older than 75 with acute or convalescent COVID-19. The specimen was peripheral blood. The CDR3 nucleotides read TGTGCCAGCAGTGATAGGGGTTCCAATGAAAAACTGTTTTTT. Translated, it gives CASSDRGSNEKLFF.